This TCR beta chain was recorded in a study of T cell responses to AZD1222 COVID-19 vaccine. Per germline, CDR1 SGHVS and CDR2 FQNEAQ. The ends lost 5 bases at V and 2 bases at J; junction bases unmatched: 16. The CDR3 consists of 20 residues. Data came from immunoSEQ multiplex PCR; TCRdb stores just in-frame clones and leaves some out. The data contain around 130,000 clones, approximately 85% of them singletons. The J gene is TRBJ1-3, the V gene TRBV7-8; 12 bases align to TRBD1. Source: peripheral blood, taken on day 0 of AZD1222 vaccination. The receptor comes from an adult in good health. The CDR3 reads CASSARILTGTGGPGNTIYF. Written as DNA, the CDR3 is TGTGCCAGCAGCGCCCGAATCTTAACCGGGACAGGGGGCCCTGGAAACACCATATATTTT.